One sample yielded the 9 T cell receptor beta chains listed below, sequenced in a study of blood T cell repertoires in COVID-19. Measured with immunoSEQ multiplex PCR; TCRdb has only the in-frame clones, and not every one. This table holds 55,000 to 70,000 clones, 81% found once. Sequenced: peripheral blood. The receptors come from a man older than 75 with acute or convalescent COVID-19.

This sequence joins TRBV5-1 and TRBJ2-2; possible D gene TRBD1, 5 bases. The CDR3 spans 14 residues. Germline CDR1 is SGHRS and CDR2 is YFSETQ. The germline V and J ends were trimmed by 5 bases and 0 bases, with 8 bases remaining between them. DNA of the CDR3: TGCGCCAGCAGGGACACATCGAACACCGGGGAGCTGTTTTTT. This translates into CASRDTSNTGELFF.

For the CDR3, the DNA is TGTGCCAGCTCACCCCAAGGACTGGGCTACGAGCAGTACTTC. Translation gives CASSPQGLGYEQYF. The rearrangement joins TRBV18 to TRBJ2-7; D is possibly TRBD2 (5 bases). This CDR3 spans 14 amino acids. Between the trimmed V and J ends, which lost 3 bases and 3 bases, there was a span of 12 bases. CDR1 and CDR2 from the germline V gene are KGHSH and LQKENI.

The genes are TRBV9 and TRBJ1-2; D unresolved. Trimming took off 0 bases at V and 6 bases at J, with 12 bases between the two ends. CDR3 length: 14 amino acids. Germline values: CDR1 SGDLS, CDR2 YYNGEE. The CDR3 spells CASSVGPAGDGYTF. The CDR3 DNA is TGTGCCAGCAGCGTAGGGCCGGCCGGGGATGGCTACACCTTC.

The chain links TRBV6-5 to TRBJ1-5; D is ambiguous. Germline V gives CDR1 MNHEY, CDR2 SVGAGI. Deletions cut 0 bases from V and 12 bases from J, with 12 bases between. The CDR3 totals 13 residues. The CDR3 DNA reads TGTGCCAGCAGTTACTCCGAGGGTCTACTCCAGCATTTT. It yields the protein CASSYSEGLLQHF.

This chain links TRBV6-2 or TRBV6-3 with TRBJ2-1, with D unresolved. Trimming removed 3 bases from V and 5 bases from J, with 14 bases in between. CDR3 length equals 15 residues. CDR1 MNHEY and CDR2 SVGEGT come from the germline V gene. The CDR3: CASSYGFQANNEQFF. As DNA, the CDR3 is TGTGCCAGCAGTTATGGTTTCCAGGCCAACAATGAGCAGTTCTTC.

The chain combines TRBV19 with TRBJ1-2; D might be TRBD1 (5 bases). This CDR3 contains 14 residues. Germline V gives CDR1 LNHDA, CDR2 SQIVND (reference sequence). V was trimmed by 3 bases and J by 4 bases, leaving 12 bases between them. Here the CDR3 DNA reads TGTGCCAGTAGTATCTTCAGGGCCACCTATGGCTACACCTTC. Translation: CASSIFRATYGYTF.

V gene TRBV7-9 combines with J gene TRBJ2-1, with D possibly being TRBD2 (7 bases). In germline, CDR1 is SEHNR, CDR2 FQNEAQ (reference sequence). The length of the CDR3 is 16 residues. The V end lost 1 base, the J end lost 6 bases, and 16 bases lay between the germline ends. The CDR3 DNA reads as TGTGCCAGCAGCTTAGAGGCGGGGGCAACGTTCAATGAGCAGTTCTTC. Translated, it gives CASSLEAGATFNEQFF. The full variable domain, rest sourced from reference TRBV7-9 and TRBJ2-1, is DTGVSQNPRHKITKRGQNVTFRCDPISEHNRLYWYRQTLGQGPEFLTYFQNEAQLEKSRLLSDRFSAERPKGSFSTLEIQRTEQGDSAMYLCASSLEAGATFNEQFFGPGTRLTVL.

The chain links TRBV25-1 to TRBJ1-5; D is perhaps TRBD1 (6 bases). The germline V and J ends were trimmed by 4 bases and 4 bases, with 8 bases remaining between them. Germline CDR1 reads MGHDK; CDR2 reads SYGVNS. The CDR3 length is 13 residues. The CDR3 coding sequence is TGTGCCAGCAGTGGTACAGGGAATCAGCCCCAGCATTTT. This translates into CASSGTGNQPQHF.

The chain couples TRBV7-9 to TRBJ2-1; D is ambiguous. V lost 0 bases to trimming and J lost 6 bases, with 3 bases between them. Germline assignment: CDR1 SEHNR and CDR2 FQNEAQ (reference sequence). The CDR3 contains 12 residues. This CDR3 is CASSLASNEQFF. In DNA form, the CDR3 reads TGTGCCAGCAGCTTAGCCAGCAATGAGCAGTTCTTC. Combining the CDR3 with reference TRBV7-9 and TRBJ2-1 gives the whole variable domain DTGVSQNPRHKITKRGQNVTFRCDPISEHNRLYWYRQTLGQGPEFLTYFQNEAQLEKSRLLSDRFSAERPKGSFSTLEIQRTEQGDSAMYLCASSLASNEQFFGPGTRLTVL.